Listed below are T cell receptor beta chains from one sample, sequenced in a study of shared clonotypes between healthy human individuals. TCRdb keeps only in-frame clones here, not all; method: immunoSEQ multiplex PCR. The sample includes some 2.1 million clones, around 95% of them seen just once. The sequenced sample was naive CD4+ T cells sorted from blood. Every receptor here comes from a man aged 18 to 30 in good health. The CDR3 runs from the conserved cysteine through the conserved F or W. The order of the fields is D gene, J gene, clone size, V gene, CDR3 DNA, CDR3 protein. D genes are given only for firm matches. The size of a clone is reported for some rows only, either as once, few or many, or as a class for expanded clones.

.	TRBJ1-4	once	TRBV7-2	TGTGCCAGCAGCTCCCCGGTCAGCGCAAAACTGTTTTTT	CASSSPVSAKLFF
TRBD1	TRBJ2-7	.	TRBV10-2	TGCGCCAGCAGAGCGGGACAGGGGTACGAGCAGTACTTC	CASRAGQGYEQYF
.	TRBJ2-2	.	TRBV7-9	TGTGCCAGCAGCTTTTTGTCCACCGGGGAGCTGTTTTTT	CASSFLSTGELFF
.	TRBJ2-3	.	TRBV7-9	TGTGCCAGCAGCTCCCGGGGATTCACAGATACGCAGTATTTT	CASSSRGFTDTQYF
TRBD1	TRBJ2-7	.	TRBV2	TGTGCCAGCAACCCGGACAGGTCCTACGAGCAGTACTTC	CASNPDRSYEQYF
TRBD1	TRBJ1-1	once	TRBV28	TGTGCCAGCAGTTTTAACAGGGGGACTCTCCACGGGAACACTGAAGCTTTCTTT	CASSFNRGTLHGNTEAFF
.	TRBJ1-4	.	TRBV27	TGTGCCAGCAGCTCGACCACTCTCGGGGATGAAAAACTGTTTTTT	CASSSTTLGDEKLFF
TRBD1	TRBJ2-7	.	TRBV9	TGTGCCAGCAGCGTAGACAGGGGGAGCTACGAGCAGTACTTC	CASSVDRGSYEQYF
TRBD2	TRBJ2-7	.	TRBV7-9	TGTGCCAGCAGCTTAGGGGCTAGCGGGAGGCAAGCGTACGAGCAGTACTTC	CASSLGASGRQAYEQYF
.	TRBJ2-4	once	TRBV11-2	TGTGCCAGCAGCTTCCGGACACAGGGTGATGTGGCCAAAAACATTCAGTACTTC	CASSFRTQGDVAKNIQYF
.	TRBJ2-7	.	TRBV5-8	TGTGCCAGCACTCGGGGGCCCTACGAGCAGTACTTC	CASTRGPYEQYF
.	TRBJ2-7	.	TRBV6-1	TGTGCCAGCAACGTGGGGACCTACGAGCAGTACTTC	CASNVGTYEQYF
.	TRBJ2-1	.	TRBV6-1	TGTGCCAGCAGTGAAGCTGGAGGGAACAATGAGCAGTTCTTC	CASSEAGGNNEQFF
.	TRBJ1-1	.	TRBV7-3	TGTGCCAGCAGCTTAGCGCGTTGGGGGGAGAGGACTGAAGCTTTCTTT	CASSLARWGERTEAFF
.	TRBJ2-5	.	TRBV5-1	TGCGCCAGCAGCAGGGGGGACAGCCTCCAAGAGACCCAGTACTTC	CASSRGDSLQETQYF
.	TRBJ1-6	.	TRBV6-5	TGTGCCATCAGTAACTCCTATAATTCACCCCTCCACTTT	CAISNSYNSPLHF
TRBD2	TRBJ2-7	once	TRBV28	TGTGCCAGCAGCCCCTTAGCGGGGCAATCCTACGAGCAGTACTTC	CASSPLAGQSYEQYF
TRBD1	TRBJ2-7	.	TRBV11-2	TGTGCCAGCAGCGACTCCCTTGCCTGGACAGGGACCTCCTACGAGCAGTACTTC	CASSDSLAWTGTSYEQYF
.	TRBJ1-3	.	TRBV9	TGTGCCAGCAGTTTTGGAGTGGGAAACACCATATATTTT	CASSFGVGNTIYF
TRBD1	TRBJ1-6	.	TRBV6-1	TGTGCCAGCAGTGAATATTATGACAGGGTAGTTTTAGCCCTCCACTTT	CASSEYYDRVVLALHF
.	TRBJ2-5	.	TRBV11-2	TGTGCCAGCAGCTTTACGACGGAGACCCAGTACTTC	CASSFTTETQYF
TRBD2	TRBJ2-1	.	TRBV7-7	TGTGCTAGCAGCTTACTAGCGGGAGGAGGGAATGAGCAGTTCTTC	CASSLLAGGGNEQFF
.	TRBJ2-1	.	TRBV5-1	TGCGCCAGCAGCCTTACTTCTTCCTCCTACAATGAGCAGTTCTTC	CASSLTSSSYNEQFF
.	TRBJ1-2	once	TRBV23-1	TGCGCCAGCAGTTCTTTCTATGGCTACACCTTC	CASSSFYGYTF
.	TRBJ2-1	.	TRBV9	TGTGCCAGCAGCGATCTAGGGCTAGCCGGAAGTGAGCAGTTCTTC	CASSDLGLAGSEQFF
TRBD2	TRBJ2-3	.	TRBV7-3	TGTGCCAGCAGCTCACTCCCTAGCGGGGTGAGCACAGATACGCAGTATTTT	CASSSLPSGVSTDTQYF
.	TRBJ2-7	.	TRBV18	TGTGCCAGCTCAAGAACCGGGACCGACTTTGACGAGCAGTACTTC	CASSRTGTDFDEQYF
.	TRBJ1-6	.	TRBV5-1	TGCGCCAGCAGCTTATTATCAGATAATTCACCCCTCCACTTT	CASSLLSDNSPLHF
TRBD1	TRBJ2-7	.	TRBV6-1	TGTGCCAGCAGTGAGATACCGGGACAGGGGATCGAGCAGTACTTC	CASSEIPGQGIEQYF
TRBD1	TRBJ2-7	once	TRBV4-2	TGTGCCAGCAGCCAAGATGTGAATAGGGGGCACTACGAGCAGTACTTC	CASSQDVNRGHYEQYF
TRBD2	TRBJ2-7	.	TRBV11-2	TGTGCCAGCAGCAAGGGGGTAGCGGGAGTGTACGAGCAGTACTTC	CASSKGVAGVYEQYF
.	TRBJ1-1	.	TRBV30	TGTGCCTGGGGACCGGAGAACACTGAAGCTTTCTTT	CAWGPENTEAFF
TRBD1	TRBJ1-6	.	TRBV7-2	TGTGCCAGCAGCGCAGACAGGGAGTCGTATAATTCACCCCTCCACTTT	CASSADRESYNSPLHF
TRBD2	TRBJ2-7	.	TRBV6-5	TGTGCCAGCCGGCTTAGCGGGGTGTTCTACGAGCAGTACTTC	CASRLSGVFYEQYF
TRBD1	TRBJ2-1	.	TRBV4-1	TGCGCCAGCAGCCACCTCCCAGGGGGATTTTCCAATGAGCAGTTCTTC	CASSHLPGGFSNEQFF